The entry that follows covers one T cell receptor beta chain sequence. The target antigen is unknown. This sample is part of a study of response to subunit inactivated influenza vaccine. Study results and limitations: It was suggested by the authors that few new T cells are recruited by each seasonal influenza vaccination.

TCRdb reprocessed the RT-PCR reads via MiXCR and lists one record per CDR3 protein. The table records under 800,000 distinct CDR3 sequences, 11% to 15% of them present only once. The V and J ends lost 0 bases and 13 bases respectively, with 7 bases between them. The germline gives CDR1 LGHNA, CDR2 YNFKEQ. The CDR3 sequence is 12 residues long. The sequence derives from a man aged 50-59 years who received an inactivated influenza vaccine. The rearrangement links TRBV4-2 to TRBJ1-6; D not resolved. Source: PBMCs from blood, taken 14 to 15 days before vaccination. CDR3 coding DNA: TGTGCCAGCAGCCAAGATGTAGAGCCCCTCCACTTT. Translating gives CASSQDVEPLHF.